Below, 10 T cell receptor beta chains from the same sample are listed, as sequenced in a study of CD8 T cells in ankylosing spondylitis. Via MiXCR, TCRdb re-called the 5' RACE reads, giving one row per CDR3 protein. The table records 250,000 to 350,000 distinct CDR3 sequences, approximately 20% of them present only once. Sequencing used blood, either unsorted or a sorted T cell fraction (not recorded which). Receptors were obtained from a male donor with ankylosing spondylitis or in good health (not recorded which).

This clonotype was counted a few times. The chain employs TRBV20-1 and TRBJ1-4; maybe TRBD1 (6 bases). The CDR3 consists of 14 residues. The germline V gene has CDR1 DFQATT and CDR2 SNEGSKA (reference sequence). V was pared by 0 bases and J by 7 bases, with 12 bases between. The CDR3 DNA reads TGCAGTGCTAGAGATCGGGGGCGCAGTGAAAAACTGTTTTTT. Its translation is CSARDRGRSEKLFF.

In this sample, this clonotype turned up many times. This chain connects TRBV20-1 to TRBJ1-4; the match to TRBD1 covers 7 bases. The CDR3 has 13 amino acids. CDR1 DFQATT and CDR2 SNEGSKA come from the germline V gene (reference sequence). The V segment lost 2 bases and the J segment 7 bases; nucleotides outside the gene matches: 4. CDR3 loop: CSARRDRVEKLFF. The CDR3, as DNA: TGCAGTGCTAGACGCGACAGGGTTGAAAAACTGTTTTTT.

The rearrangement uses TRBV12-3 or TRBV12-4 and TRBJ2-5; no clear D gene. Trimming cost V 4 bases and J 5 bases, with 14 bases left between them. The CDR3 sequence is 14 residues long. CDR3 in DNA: TGTGCCAGCAGTTCGCCCATCAGGATTGAGACCCAGTACTTC. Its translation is CASSSPIRIETQYF.

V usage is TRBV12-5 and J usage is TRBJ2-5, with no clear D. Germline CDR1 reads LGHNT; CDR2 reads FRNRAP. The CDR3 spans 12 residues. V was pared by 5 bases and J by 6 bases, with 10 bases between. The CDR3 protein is CASGPDSKTQYF. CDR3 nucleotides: TGTGCTAGTGGTCCGGATAGTAAGACCCAGTACTTC. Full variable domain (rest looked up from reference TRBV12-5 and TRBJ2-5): DARVTQTPRHKVTEMGQEVTMRCQPILGHNTVFWYRQTMMQGLELLAYFRNRAPLDDSGMPKDRFSAEMPDATLATLKIQPSEPRDSAVYFCASGPDSKTQYFGPGTRLLVL.

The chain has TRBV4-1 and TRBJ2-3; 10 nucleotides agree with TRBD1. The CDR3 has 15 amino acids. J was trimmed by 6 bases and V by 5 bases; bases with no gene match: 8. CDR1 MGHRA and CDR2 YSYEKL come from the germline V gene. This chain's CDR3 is CASSVSGTGADTQYF. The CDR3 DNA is TGCGCCAGCAGCGTATCCGGGACAGGGGCGGATACGCAGTATTTT.

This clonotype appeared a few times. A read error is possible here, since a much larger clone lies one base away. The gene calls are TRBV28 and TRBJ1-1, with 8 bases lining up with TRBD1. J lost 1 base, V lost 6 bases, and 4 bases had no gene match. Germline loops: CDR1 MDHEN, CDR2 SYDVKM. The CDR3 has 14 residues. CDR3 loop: CASRPGTGNTEAFF. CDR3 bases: TGTGCCAGCAGACCCGGGACAGGGAACACTGAAGCTTTCTTT. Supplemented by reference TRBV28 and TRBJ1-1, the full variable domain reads DVKVTQSSRYLVKRTGEKVFLECVQDMDHENMFWYRQDPGLGLRLIYFSYDVKMKEKGDIPEGYSVSREKKERFSLILESASTNQTSMYLCASRPGTGNTEAFFGQGTRLTVV.

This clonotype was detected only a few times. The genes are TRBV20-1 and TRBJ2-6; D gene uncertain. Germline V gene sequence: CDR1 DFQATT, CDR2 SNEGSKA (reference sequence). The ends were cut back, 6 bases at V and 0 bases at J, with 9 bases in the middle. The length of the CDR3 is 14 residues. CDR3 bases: TGCAGTGCCAGGACCGGCTCTGGGGCCAACGTCCTGACTTTC. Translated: CSARTGSGANVLTF.

The CDR3: CASSKRSSGANVLTF. The CDR3, as DNA: TGCGCCAGCAGCAAAAGGAGCTCTGGGGCCAACGTCCTGACTTTC. This chain links TRBV5-1 with TRBJ2-6; D remains unclear. V was shortened by 4 bases and J by 0 bases, with 8 bases between the two germline ends. CDR3 size: 15 residues. Germline assignment: CDR1 SGHRS and CDR2 YFSETQ.

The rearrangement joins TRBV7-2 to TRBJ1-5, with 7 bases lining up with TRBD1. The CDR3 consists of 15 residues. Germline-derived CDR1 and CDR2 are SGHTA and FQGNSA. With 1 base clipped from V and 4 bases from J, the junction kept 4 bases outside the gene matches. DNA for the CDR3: TGTGCCAGCAGCTTAGATGCAGGGGGAAATCAGCCCCAGCATTTT. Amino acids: CASSLDAGGNQPQHF.

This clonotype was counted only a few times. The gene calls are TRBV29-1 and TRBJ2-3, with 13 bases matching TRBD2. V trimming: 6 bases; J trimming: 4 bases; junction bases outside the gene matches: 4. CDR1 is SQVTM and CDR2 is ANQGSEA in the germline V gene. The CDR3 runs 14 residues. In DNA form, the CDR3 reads TGCAGCGTGGGACTAGCGGGATTGGCAGATACGCAGTATTTT. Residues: CSVGLAGLADTQYF.